This TCR beta chain derives from a study of blood T cell repertoires in COVID-19. Study-level information: Samples of COVID-19 (acute and convalescent) were obtained from the United States, Italy and Spain. Nucleic acid was either cDNA or gDNA, and it came from T cells, B-cell-depleted T cells, or PBMCs.

Between the trimmed V and J ends, which lost 2 bases and 7 bases, there was a span of 16 bases. The CDR3 sequence is 16 residues long. The germline V gene encodes CDR1 SGHNT and CDR2 YYREEE (reference sequence). Methods used by the authors: By means of reference gene primer amplification, nucleated cell counts were estimated. Sequencing was performed with immunoSEQ multiplex PCR; in TCRdb, only in-frame clones are kept and a portion is missing. V and J calls and clone size are as listed in that table; D and trimming were resolved from the DNA. The sample lists approximately 300,000 clones, more than 70% occurring once.

The sequenced sample was peripheral blood. The clonotype comes from a woman aged 50 to 60 with acute or convalescent COVID-19. The chain uses TRBV5-4 and TRBJ1-6; D is undetermined. CDR3 sequence (DNA): TGTGCCAGCAGCTTCGGAGGGTCTAATCAAAATTCACCCCTCCACTTT. Its translation is CASSFGGSNQNSPLHF.